The rows below give T cell receptor beta chains drawn from one sample of a study of blood T cells in healthy people across ages. Each CDR3 protein gets one entry after TCRdb re-called the 5' RACE reads with MiXCR. The sample consists of over a million distinct CDR3 sequences, 45% of them appearing once. The material sequenced was blood. The receptors derive from a woman in her sixties or seventies in good health. The CDR3 runs from the conserved cysteine through the conserved F or W. D genes are given only for firm matches. Size is stated for part of the rows, as once, few or many counts, or as a class when the clone is expanded.

J: TRBJ2-7
size: .
V: TRBV28
D: .
CDR3: CASSSPNSRSEQYF
DNA: TGTGCCAGCAGTTCCCCTAATTCAAGGAGCGAGCAGTACTTC

J: TRBJ2-1
size: once
V: TRBV10-2
D: TRBD2
CDR3: CASRLAGGPYEQFF
DNA: TGCGCCAGCAGACTAGCGGGAGGGCCTTACGAGCAGTTCTTC

J: TRBJ2-5
size: .
V: TRBV29-1
D: .
CDR3: CSVVITEQYF
DNA: TGCAGCGTGGTAATAACAGAGCAGTACTTC

J: TRBJ1-2
size: few
V: TRBV25-1
D: .
CDR3: CASSESGAGYGYTF
DNA: TGTGCCAGCAGTGAATCGGGGGCAGGGTATGGCTACACCTTC

J: TRBJ2-4
size: .
V: TRBV28
D: TRBD2
CDR3: CASRIRLAGAKNIQYF
DNA: TGTGCCAGCAGGATAAGACTAGCGGGAGCCAAAAACATTCAGTACTTC

J: TRBJ2-7
size: .
V: TRBV20-1
D: TRBD2
CDR3: CSATQREGPYEQYF
DNA: TGCAGTGCCACCCAGCGGGAGGGCCCCTACGAGCAGTACTTC

J: TRBJ2-7
size: .
V: TRBV5-5
D: TRBD2
CDR3: CASSSTPTSSSYEQYF
DNA: TGTGCCAGCAGCTCCACCCCGACTAGCTCCTCTTATGAGCAGTACTTC

J: TRBJ2-3
size: once
V: TRBV9
D: TRBD1
CDR3: CASSVRTGFDTQYF
DNA: TGTGCCAGCAGCGTCCGGACAGGATTCGATACGCAGTATTTT

J: TRBJ2-1
size: .
V: TRBV3-1
D: .
CDR3: CASRKDDLGSSYNEQFF
DNA: TGTGCCAGCAGAAAGGACGACTTGGGCAGCTCCTACAATGAGCAGTTCTTC

J: TRBJ2-2
size: many
V: TRBV5-1
D: TRBD1
CDR3: CASSLSGGDTGELFF
DNA: TGCGCCAGCAGCTTGTCAGGGGGCGACACCGGGGAGCTGTTTTTT

J: TRBJ2-7
size: few
V: TRBV20-1
D: .
CDR3: CSARAPGVSYEQYF
DNA: TGCAGTGCTAGAGCTCCGGGAGTTTCCTACGAGCAGTACTTC

J: TRBJ2-5
size: .
V: TRBV7-9
D: .
CDR3: CASSPGWSETQYF
DNA: TGTGCCAGCAGCCCCGGCTGGTCGGAGACCCAGTACTTC

J: TRBJ2-1
size: few
V: TRBV28
D: TRBD2
CDR3: CASSFYSSGRAFQEQFF
DNA: TGTGCCAGCAGTTTTTATTCCAGCGGGAGGGCCTTTCAAGAGCAGTTCTTC

J: TRBJ1-2
size: .
V: TRBV7-2
D: .
CDR3: CASSDGQTDIFYGYTF
DNA: TGTGCCAGCAGCGACGGACAGACTGACATCTTCTATGGCTACACCTTC

J: TRBJ2-5
size: .
V: TRBV11-2
D: .
CDR3: CASSLAGGVSAQYF
DNA: TGTGCCAGCAGCTTGGCTGGGGGCGTGTCAGCCCAGTACTTC

J: TRBJ1-1
size: .
V: TRBV27
D: .
CDR3: CASSTTGLPPNTEAFF
DNA: TGTGCCAGCAGTACTACGGGGTTGCCCCCGAACACTGAAGCTTTCTTT

J: TRBJ2-7
size: .
V: TRBV2
D: .
CDR3: CASSEVRSNYEQYF
DNA: TGTGCCAGCAGTGAAGTCAGGAGCAACTACGAGCAGTACTTC

J: TRBJ2-3
size: few
V: TRBV3-1
D: TRBD2
CDR3: CASSHLAGGGTQYF
DNA: TGTGCCAGCAGCCATCTAGCGGGAGGCGGTACGCAGTATTTT

J: TRBJ2-7
size: .
V: TRBV10-3
D: TRBD2
CDR3: CAISGPTSGSLNEQYF
DNA: TGTGCCATCAGTGGCCCCACCAGCGGGAGTCTAAACGAGCAGTACTTC

J: TRBJ2-7
size: .
V: TRBV11-2
D: TRBD2
CDR3: CASSLRRGRYSGEQYF
DNA: TGTGCCAGCAGCTTAAGGCGCGGGAGGTATTCCGGCGAGCAGTACTTC

J: TRBJ2-5
size: many
V: TRBV11-2
D: .
CDR3: CASSPATVQETQYF
DNA: TGTGCCAGCAGCCCCGCGACAGTCCAAGAGACCCAGTACTTC

J: TRBJ2-7
size: .
V: TRBV20-1
D: TRBD2
CDR3: CSARRTSGISYEQYF
DNA: TGCAGTGCTAGAAGGACTAGCGGGATAAGTTACGAGCAGTACTTC

J: TRBJ1-6
size: few
V: TRBV5-1
D: .
CDR3: CASSPGRNSPLHF
DNA: TGCGCCAGCAGCCCGGGCCGGAATTCACCCCTCCACTTT

J: TRBJ1-6
size: .
V: TRBV12-3/TRBV12-4
D: .
CDR3: CASSLDTSPLHF
DNA: TGTGCCAGCAGTTTAGATACCTCACCCCTCCACTTT

J: TRBJ2-7
size: .
V: TRBV20-1
D: .
CDR3: CSARGDSAYEQYF
DNA: TGCAGTGCTAGAGGTGACAGCGCCTACGAGCAGTACTTC

J: TRBJ2-1
size: .
V: TRBV7-2
D: .
CDR3: CASSFYAGNMFF
DNA: TGTGCCAGCAGCTTTTATGCGGGCAATATGTTCTTC

J: TRBJ2-7
size: .
V: TRBV12-3/TRBV12-4
D: TRBD2
CDR3: CASSRLCSGGMDEQYF
DNA: TGTGCCAGCAGCCGCCTCTGCAGCGGGGGGATGGATGAGCAGTACTTC

J: TRBJ1-4
size: few
V: TRBV7-9
D: .
CDR3: CASSGTPTEEKLFF
DNA: TGTGCCAGCAGTGGGACGCCGACGGAAGAAAAACTGTTTTTT

J: TRBJ2-7
size: many
V: TRBV27
D: .
CDR3: CASSAGLYEQYF
DNA: TGTGCCAGCAGTGCCGGTCTCTACGAGCAGTACTTC

J: TRBJ2-5
size: few
V: TRBV20-1
D: .
CDR3: CSARPPPLVPETQYF
DNA: TGCAGTGCTAGACCCCCTCCTTTGGTTCCGGAGACCCAGTACTTC

J: TRBJ2-3
size: few
V: TRBV6-5
D: .
CDR3: CASRWDDTQYF
DNA: TGTGCCAGCAGGTGGGATGATACGCAGTATTTT

J: TRBJ2-3
size: .
V: TRBV7-9
D: TRBD2
CDR3: CASSPPAGGGTDTQYF
DNA: TGTGCCAGCAGCCCACCTGCGGGGGGCGGCACAGATACGCAGTATTTT

J: TRBJ2-2
size: .
V: TRBV20-1
D: .
CDR3: CSAQDGRETGELFF
DNA: TGCAGTGCTCAGGACGGGAGAGAAACCGGGGAGCTGTTTTTT